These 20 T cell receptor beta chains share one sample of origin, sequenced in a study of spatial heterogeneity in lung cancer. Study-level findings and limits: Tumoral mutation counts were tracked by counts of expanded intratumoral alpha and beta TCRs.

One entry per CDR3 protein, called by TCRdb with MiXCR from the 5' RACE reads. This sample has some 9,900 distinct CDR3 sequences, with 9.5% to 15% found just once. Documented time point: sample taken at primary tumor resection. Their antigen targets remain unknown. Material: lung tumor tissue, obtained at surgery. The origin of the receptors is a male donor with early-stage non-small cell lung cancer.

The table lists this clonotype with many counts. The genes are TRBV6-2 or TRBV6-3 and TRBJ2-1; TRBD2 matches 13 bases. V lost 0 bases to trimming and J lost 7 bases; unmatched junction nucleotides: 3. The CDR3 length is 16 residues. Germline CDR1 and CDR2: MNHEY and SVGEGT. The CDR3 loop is CASSYSKTSGGNEQFF. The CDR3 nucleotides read TGTGCCAGCAGTTACTCGAAGACTAGCGGGGGGAATGAGCAGTTCTTC.

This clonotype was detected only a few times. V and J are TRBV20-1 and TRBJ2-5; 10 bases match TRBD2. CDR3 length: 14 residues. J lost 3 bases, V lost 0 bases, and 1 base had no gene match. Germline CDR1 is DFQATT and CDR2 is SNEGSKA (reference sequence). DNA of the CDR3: TGCAGTGCTAGAGATCTAGCGGGAGAAGAGACCCAGTACTTC. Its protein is CSARDLAGEETQYF.

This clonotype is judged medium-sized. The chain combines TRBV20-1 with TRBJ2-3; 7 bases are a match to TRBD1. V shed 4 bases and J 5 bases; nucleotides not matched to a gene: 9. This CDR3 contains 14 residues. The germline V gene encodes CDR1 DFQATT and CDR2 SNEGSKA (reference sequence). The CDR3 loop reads CSAMNTGVEDTQYF. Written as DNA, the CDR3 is TGCAGTGCTATGAATACAGGGGTGGAAGATACGCAGTATTTT.

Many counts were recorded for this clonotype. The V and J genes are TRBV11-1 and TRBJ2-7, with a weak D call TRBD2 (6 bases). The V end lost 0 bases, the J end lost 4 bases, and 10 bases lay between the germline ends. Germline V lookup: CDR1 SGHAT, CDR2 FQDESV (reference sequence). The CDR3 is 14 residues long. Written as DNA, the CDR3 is TGTGCCAGCAGCTTAGCCGGGAGCGGGTACGAGCAGTACTTC. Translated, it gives CASSLAGSGYEQYF.

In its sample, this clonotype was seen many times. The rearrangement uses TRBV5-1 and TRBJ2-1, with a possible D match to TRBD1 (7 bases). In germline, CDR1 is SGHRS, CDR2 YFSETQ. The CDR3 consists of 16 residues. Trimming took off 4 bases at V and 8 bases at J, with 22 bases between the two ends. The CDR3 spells CASSPTGEVRHDEQFF. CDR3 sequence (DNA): TGCGCCAGCAGCCCTACAGGGGAGGTGAGACACGATGAGCAGTTCTTC.

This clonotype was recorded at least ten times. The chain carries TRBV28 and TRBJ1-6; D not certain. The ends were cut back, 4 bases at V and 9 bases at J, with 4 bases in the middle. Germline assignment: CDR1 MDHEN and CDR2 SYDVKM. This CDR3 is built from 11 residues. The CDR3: CASSWGSPLHF. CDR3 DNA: TGTGCCAGCAGTTGGGGTTCACCCCTCCACTTT.

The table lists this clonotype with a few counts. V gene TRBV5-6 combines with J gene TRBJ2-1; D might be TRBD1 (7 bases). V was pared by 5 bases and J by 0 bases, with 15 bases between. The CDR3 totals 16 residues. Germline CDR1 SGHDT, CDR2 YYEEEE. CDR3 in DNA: TGTGCCAGCAGACCAGGGGGGCCAAGCTCCTACAATGAGCAGTTCTTC. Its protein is CASRPGGPSSYNEQFF. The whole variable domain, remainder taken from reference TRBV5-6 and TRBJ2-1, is DAGVTQSPTHLIKTRGQQVTLRCSPKSGHDTVSWYQQALGQGPQFIFQYYEEEERQRGNFPDRFSGHQFPNYSSELNVNALLLGDSALYLCASRPGGPSSYNEQFFGPGTRLTVL.

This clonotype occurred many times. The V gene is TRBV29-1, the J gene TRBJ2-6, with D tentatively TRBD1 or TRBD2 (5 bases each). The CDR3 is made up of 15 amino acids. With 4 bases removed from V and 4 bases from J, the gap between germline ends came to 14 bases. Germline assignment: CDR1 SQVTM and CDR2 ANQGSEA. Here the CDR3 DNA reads TGCAGCGTTGGCGCAGGGACGTACGGGGCCAACGTCCTGACTTTC. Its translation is CSVGAGTYGANVLTF.

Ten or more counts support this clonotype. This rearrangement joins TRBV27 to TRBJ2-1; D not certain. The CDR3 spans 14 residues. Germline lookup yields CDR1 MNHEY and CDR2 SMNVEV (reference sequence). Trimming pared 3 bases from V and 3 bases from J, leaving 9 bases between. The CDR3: CASSFDILYNEQFF. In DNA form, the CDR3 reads TGTGCCAGCAGTTTCGACATACTCTACAATGAGCAGTTCTTC.

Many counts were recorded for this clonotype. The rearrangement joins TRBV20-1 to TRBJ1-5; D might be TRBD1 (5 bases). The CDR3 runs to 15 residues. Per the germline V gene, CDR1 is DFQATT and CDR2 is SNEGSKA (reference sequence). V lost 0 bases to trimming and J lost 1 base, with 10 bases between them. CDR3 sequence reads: CSAREAGQSNQPQHF. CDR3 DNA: TGCAGTGCTAGAGAAGCAGGGCAAAGCAATCAGCCCCAGCATTTT.

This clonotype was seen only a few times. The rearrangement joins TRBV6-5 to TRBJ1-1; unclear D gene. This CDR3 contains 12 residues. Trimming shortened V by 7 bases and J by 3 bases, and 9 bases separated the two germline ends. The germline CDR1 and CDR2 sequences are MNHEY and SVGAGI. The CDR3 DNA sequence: TGTGCCAGCAAAAAGGAGTACACTGAAGCTTTCTTT. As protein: CASKKEYTEAFF.

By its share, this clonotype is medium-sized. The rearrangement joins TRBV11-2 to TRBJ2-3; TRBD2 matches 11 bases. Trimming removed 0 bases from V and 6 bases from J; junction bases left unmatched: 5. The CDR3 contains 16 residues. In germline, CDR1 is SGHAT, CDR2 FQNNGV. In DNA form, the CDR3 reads TGTGCCAGCAGCTTAGACCGGACTAGCGGGTTGGATACGCAGTATTTT. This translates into CASSLDRTSGLDTQYF.

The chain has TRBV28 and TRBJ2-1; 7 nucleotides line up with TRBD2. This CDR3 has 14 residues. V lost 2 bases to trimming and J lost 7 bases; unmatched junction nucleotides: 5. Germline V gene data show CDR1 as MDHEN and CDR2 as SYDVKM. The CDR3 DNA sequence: TGTGCCAGCAGTTTACGATCGCGGGGGAATGAGCAGTTCTTC. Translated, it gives CASSLRSRGNEQFF.

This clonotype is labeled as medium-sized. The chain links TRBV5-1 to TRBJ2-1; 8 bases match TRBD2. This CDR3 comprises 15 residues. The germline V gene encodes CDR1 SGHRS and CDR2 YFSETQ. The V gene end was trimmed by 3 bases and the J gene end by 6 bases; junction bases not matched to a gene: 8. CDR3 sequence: CASSSVPGLGNEQFF. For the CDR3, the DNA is TGCGCCAGCAGCTCAGTCCCGGGACTAGGCAATGAGCAGTTCTTC.

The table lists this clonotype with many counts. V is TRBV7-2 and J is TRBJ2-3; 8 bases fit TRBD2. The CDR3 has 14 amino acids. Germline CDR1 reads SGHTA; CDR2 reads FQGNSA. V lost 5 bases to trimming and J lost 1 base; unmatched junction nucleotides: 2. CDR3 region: CASSRSGGTDTQYF. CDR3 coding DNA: TGTGCCAGCAGCCGTAGCGGGGGCACAGATACGCAGTATTTT.

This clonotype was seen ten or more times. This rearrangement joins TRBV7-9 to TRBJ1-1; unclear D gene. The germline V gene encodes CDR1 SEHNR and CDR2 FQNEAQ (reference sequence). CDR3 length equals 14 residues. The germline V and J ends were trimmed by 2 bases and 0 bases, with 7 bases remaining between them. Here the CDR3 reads CASSLLGMNTEAFF. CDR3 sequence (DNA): TGTGCCAGCAGCTTACTTGGCATGAACACTGAAGCTTTCTTT. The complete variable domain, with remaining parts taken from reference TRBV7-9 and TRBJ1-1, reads DTGVSQNPRHKITKRGQNVTFRCDPISEHNRLYWYRQTLGQGPEFLTYFQNEAQLEKSRLLSDRFSAERPKGSFSTLEIQRTEQGDSAMYLCASSLLGMNTEAFFGQGTRLTVV.

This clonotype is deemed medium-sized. CDR3 loop: CSARPPGGGNEQFF. CDR3 in DNA: TGCAGTGCCCGACCCCCGGGGGGCGGCAATGAGCAGTTCTTC. The chain uses TRBV20-1 and TRBJ2-1; D is possibly TRBD2 (7 bases). Germline V gives CDR1 DFQATT, CDR2 SNEGSKA (reference sequence). CDR3 length: 14 residues. Trimming shortened V by 6 bases and J by 6 bases, and 18 bases separated the two germline ends.

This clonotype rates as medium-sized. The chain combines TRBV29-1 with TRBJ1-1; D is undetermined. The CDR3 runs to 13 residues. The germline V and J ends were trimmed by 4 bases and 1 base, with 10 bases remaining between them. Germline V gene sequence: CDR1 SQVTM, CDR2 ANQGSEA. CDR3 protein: CSVVGSPNTEAFF. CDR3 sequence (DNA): TGCAGCGTTGTTGGCAGCCCGAACACTGAAGCTTTCTTT.

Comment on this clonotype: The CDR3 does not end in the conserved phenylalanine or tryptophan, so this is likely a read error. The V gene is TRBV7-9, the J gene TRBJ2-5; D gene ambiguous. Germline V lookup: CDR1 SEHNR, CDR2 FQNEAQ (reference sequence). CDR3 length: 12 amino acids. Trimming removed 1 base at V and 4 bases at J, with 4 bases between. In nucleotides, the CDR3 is TGTGCCAGCAGCTTAGTGCGAGAGACCCAGTACTTG. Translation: CASSLVRETQYL.

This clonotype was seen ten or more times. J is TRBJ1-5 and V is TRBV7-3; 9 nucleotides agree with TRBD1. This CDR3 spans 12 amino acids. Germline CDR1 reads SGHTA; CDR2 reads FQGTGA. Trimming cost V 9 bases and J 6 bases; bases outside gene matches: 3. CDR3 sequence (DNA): TGTGCCAGGGGGACAGGGAGTCAGCCCCAGCATTTT. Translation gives CARGTGSQPQHF.